The clone carrying this T cell receptor (beta chain) has just a few counts. Trimming left V 5 bases short and J 2 bases short, with 16 bases between. CDR3 length equals 16 residues. The sample is drawn from a study of CD8 T cells in ankylosing spondylitis. TCRdb re-called the 5' RACE reads through MiXCR, storing one row per CDR3 protein. The table lists about 150,000 distinct CDR3 sequences, more than 9.5% of them singletons, with around 4.3% in the top ten. The chain recombines TRBV12-3 or TRBV12-4 with TRBJ1-5, with D perhaps TRBD1 (5 bases). Source material: blood, either unsorted or a sorted T cell fraction (not recorded which). This receptor was taken from a female donor with ankylosing spondylitis or in good health (not recorded which). CDR3 loop: CASSPREGAGNQPQHF. In nucleotides, the CDR3 is TGTGCCAGCAGTCCGCGGGAAGGGGCCGGCAATCAGCCCCAGCATTTT.